The rows below give T cell receptor beta chains drawn from one sample of a study of T cells in Graves' hyperthyroidism and ophthalmopathy. TCRdb reprocessed the multiplex PCR reads via MiXCR and lists one record per CDR3 protein. The sample lists 600,000 or so distinct CDR3 sequences; roughly 15% were seen once. Sequenced: blood. The origin of the receptors is a woman between 45 and 65 years old with Graves' ophthalmopathy. Both conserved end residues are part of each CDR3. D genes are given only for firm matches. Some rows mark clone size as missing; the rest say once, few, many or name a class of expanded clone.

v_call	clone_size	j_call	d_call	cdr3_nt	cdr3_aa
TRBV7-2	many	TRBJ2-3	-	TGTGCCAGCAGCTTAGTAGCGTTAAGCACAGATACGCAGTATTTT	CASSLVALSTDTQYF
TRBV19	many	TRBJ2-1	-	TGTGCCAGTAGTATGTTTTACAGGCCCGCGCGGAATGAGCAGTTCTTC	CASSMFYRPARNEQFF
TRBV7-9	once	TRBJ2-5	TRBD1	TGTGCCAGCAGATTCGGGACAGGGGGCATGAAGACCCAGTACTTC	CASRFGTGGMKTQYF
TRBV18	-	TRBJ1-4	TRBD1	TGTGCCAGCTCACCAGGGGGACAGGGGCGTGAAAAACTGTTTTTT	CASSPGGQGREKLFF
TRBV9	few	TRBJ2-5	TRBD2	TGTGCCAGCAGCGTAGATCCGGGGCGGGGGGAGACCCAGTACTTC	CASSVDPGRGETQYF
TRBV6-2/TRBV6-3	many	TRBJ2-7	TRBD2	TGTGCCAGCAAACATGGGACTAGCGGGAGTGGCGAGCAGTACTTC	CASKHGTSGSGEQYF
TRBV19	-	TRBJ2-5	-	TGTGCCAATAGTTCGGAGACAGGTTATTTCGAGACCCAGTACTTC	CANSSETGYFETQYF
TRBV7-8	many	TRBJ2-1	TRBD2	TGTGCCAGCAGCTTAGCGGGACTAGCGGGAGGGCCAGGGAATGAGCAGTTCTTC	CASSLAGLAGGPGNEQFF
TRBV9	few	TRBJ2-3	TRBD2	TGTGCCAGCAGCAAACGCGGGACAGTACTACTAGCGGGAGGGCCCTTGCAGAACACAGATACGCAGTATTTT	CASSKRGTVLLAGGPLQNTDTQYF
TRBV11-2	many	TRBJ2-3	-	TGTGCCAGCAGCTTAGTGGCTAGCTTCCCAGATACGCAGTATTTT	CASSLVASFPDTQYF
TRBV7-2	many	TRBJ1-1	TRBD1	TGTGCCAGCAGCGGTCGGACAGGGGGGACTGAAGCTTTCTTT	CASSGRTGGTEAFF
TRBV3-1	many	TRBJ2-1	-	TGTGCCAGCAGCCAAGGGAGGGCCGGCAATGAGCAGTTCTTC	CASSQGRAGNEQFF
TRBV30	many	TRBJ2-1	TRBD2	TGTGCCTGGAGTTCTAGCGGGAAGGTTGGCAATGAGCAGTTCTTC	CAWSSSGKVGNEQFF
TRBV20-1	many	TRBJ2-5	-	TGCAGTGCTAGAGTCGGCAGGGAAGAGACCCAGTACTTC	CSARVGREETQYF
TRBV28	few	TRBJ2-6	-	TGTGCCAGCAGTTTCGCGGCAGCCTTCTCTGGGGCCAACGTCCTGACTTTC	CASSFAAAFSGANVLTF
TRBV5-1	many	TRBJ2-3	-	TGCGCCAGCAGCTTTGGACCAGGGACACAGGATACGCAGTATTTT	CASSFGPGTQDTQYF
TRBV29-1	few	TRBJ1-5	-	TGCAGCGTGGGGGATCGCAATCAGCCCCAGCATTTT	CSVGDRNQPQHF
TRBV20-1	many	TRBJ2-5	-	TGCAGTGCTAGAGCTCCCCCCCCGGGGGAGCAAGAGACCCAGTACTTC	CSARAPPPGEQETQYF
TRBV15	many	TRBJ1-1	-	TGTGCCACCAGCAGAGATGGAGTAGGCTTCCTTGAAGCTTTCTTT	CATSRDGVGFLEAFF
TRBV5-1	many	TRBJ2-2	-	TGCGCCAGCAGCTTGGAGTCAGCCCTCGGGGAGCTGTTTTTT	CASSLESALGELFF
TRBV24-1	-	TRBJ2-7	TRBD2	TGTGCCACCAGTGCCGTAGCGGGATCGGTCTACGAGCAGTACTTC	CATSAVAGSVYEQYF
TRBV4-2	-	TRBJ2-6	-	TGTGCCAGCAGCCAAGAGGGAGAGAGCTCTGGGGCCAACGTCCTGACTTTC	CASSQEGESSGANVLTF
TRBV6-2/TRBV6-3	many	TRBJ2-5	TRBD2	TGTGCCAGCAGTTACGGACTAGCGGGAGAGGCGGGAGAGACCCAGTACTTC	CASSYGLAGEAGETQYF
TRBV6-6	few	TRBJ1-4	-	TGTGCCAGCAGTTACCGGTCTACTAATGAAAAACTGTTTTTT	CASSYRSTNEKLFF
TRBV4-3	few	TRBJ2-1	-	TGCGCCAGCAGCCAAGCCCCCACCAATGAGCAGTTCTTC	CASSQAPTNEQFF
TRBV14	-	TRBJ2-1	TRBD2	TGTGCCAGCAGCGACAACCGGGAGGCTCTGCAGTTCTTC	CASSDNREALQFF
TRBV6-1	many	TRBJ1-1	TRBD1	TGTGCCAGCAGTGAAGCCGGGAGGGGGCTAGAAGCTTTCTTT	CASSEAGRGLEAFF
TRBV14	many	TRBJ2-3	TRBD1	TGTGCCAGCAGCCCGAGCTGGGACAGGGGAAGCACAGATACGCAGTATTTT	CASSPSWDRGSTDTQYF
TRBV29-1	many	TRBJ2-1	-	TGCAGCGTTGAAGGAGTGGGTGAGCAGTTCTTC	CSVEGVGEQFF
TRBV28	-	TRBJ2-7	-	TGTGCCAGCAGCCTCAGTAACGCGCCGCACTACGAGCAGTACTTC	CASSLSNAPHYEQYF
TRBV5-6	-	TRBJ1-5	TRBD1	TGTGCCAGCAGCACCTCCCGGACAGGGGCCCTGCAGCCCCAGCATTTT	CASSTSRTGALQPQHF
TRBV30	many	TRBJ1-1	-	TGTGCCTGGAGTGTAGCCACAAGCACTGAAGCTTTCTTT	CAWSVATSTEAFF
TRBV6-2/TRBV6-3	-	TRBJ2-7	TRBD1	TGTGCCAGCAGTGGGACAGGTCGGCCCTACGAGCAGTACTTC	CASSGTGRPYEQYF
TRBV7-7	-	TRBJ2-5	TRBD2	TGTGCTAGCAGCTTAACACCTCTAGCGGGGTCCCAAGAGACCCAGTACTTC	CASSLTPLAGSQETQYF
TRBV7-3	few	TRBJ2-7	TRBD2	TGTGCCAGCAGCTTAACCGCTAGCGGGAACGAGCAGTACTTC	CASSLTASGNEQYF
TRBV18	-	TRBJ2-7	-	TGTGCCAGCTCACCAACTAGCTTCCCCCTAAACTACGAGCAGTACTTC	CASSPTSFPLNYEQYF
TRBV6-1	-	TRBJ1-4	-	TGTGCCAGCATCTTAGGGACCGCCTATGAAAAACTGTTTTTT	CASILGTAYEKLFF
TRBV3-1	many	TRBJ2-5	-	TGTGCCAGCAGCACTAGAAACCAGGGGGAGACCCAGTACTTC	CASSTRNQGETQYF
TRBV7-3	few	TRBJ2-3	TRBD2	TGTGCCAGCAGATATTCTAGCGGGAGTGCAGATACGCAGTATTTT	CASRYSSGSADTQYF
TRBV6-1	few	TRBJ1-2	-	TGTGCCAGCAAACAGGGAACGGCCGCGGGATATGGCTACACCTTC	CASKQGTAAGYGYTF
TRBV27	-	TRBJ1-6	-	TGTGCCAGCAGTGGGGCAGGGTATTCTCTTACGGCCCTCCACTTT	CASSGAGYSLTALHF
TRBV20-1	many	TRBJ2-3	TRBD2	TGCAGTGCTAGTCGACTAGGACTAGCGGGAGGCACAGATACGCAGTATTTT	CSASRLGLAGGTDTQYF
TRBV27	many	TRBJ2-7	TRBD2	TGTGCCAGCAACGCGGGACTAGCGCCTTCCTACGAGCAGTACTTC	CASNAGLAPSYEQYF
TRBV10-3	many	TRBJ1-3	TRBD1	TGTGCCATCAGGGAACAGGGGGCAGGAGGAAACACCATATATTTT	CAIREQGAGGNTIYF
TRBV7-2	many	TRBJ2-7	-	TGTGCCAGCAGCTTCCTGGGGACATCCTACGAGCAGTACTTC	CASSFLGTSYEQYF
TRBV5-5	-	TRBJ1-5	TRBD1	TGTGCCAGCAGCGGGACAGGGTTCAATCAGCCCCAGCATTTT	CASSGTGFNQPQHF
TRBV5-1	many	TRBJ2-4	TRBD1	TGCGCCAGCAGCCAAGGGGACAGGGTGGAAAACATTCAGTACTTC	CASSQGDRVENIQYF
TRBV20-1	many	TRBJ2-2	-	TGCAGTGCTAGAGGCAGGGCGAACACCGGGGAGCTGTTTTTT	CSARGRANTGELFF
TRBV18	many	TRBJ1-1	-	TGTGCCAGCTCACTATCCGGGGGATTGGGTACTGAAGCTTTCTTT	CASSLSGGLGTEAFF
TRBV28	many	TRBJ2-7	-	TGTGCCAGCAGTAGCCGGGGCCGACCGACCTACGAGCAGTACTTC	CASSSRGRPTYEQYF
TRBV30	many	TRBJ1-6	-	TGTGCCTGGAGTGTACTACAGGGCGGATCACCCCTCCACTTT	CAWSVLQGGSPLHF
TRBV7-8	many	TRBJ2-7	-	TGTGCCAGCAGCTTAGCCTCGGGAGATCCCTACGAGCAGTACTTC	CASSLASGDPYEQYF
TRBV6-1	many	TRBJ2-1	-	TGTGCCAGCAGTGACAGGGGCTTAATGAGCTCCTACAATGAGCAGTTCTTC	CASSDRGLMSSYNEQFF